What follows are 14 T cell receptor beta chains derived from one specimen sequenced in a study of Ad26.COV2.S vaccination and SARS-CoV-2 variants. Generated by immunoSEQ multiplex PCR, the TCRdb table keeps only in-frame clones and is missing some. The sample includes around 340,000 clones, approximately 86% of them seen just once. Treatment meaning: some 20 received Ad26.COV2.S at low or high dose, single or two shots; five or six received placebo; per-sample allocation not given. Each sample was drawn 63 days after the first injection (of vaccine or placebo). The specimen comprised peripheral blood, sampled in a trial of Ad26.COV2.S vaccine versus placebo. The receptors shown here come from a person aged 18-60 years who received the Ad26.COV2.S COVID-19 vaccine or a placebo.

J is TRBJ2-5 and V is TRBV7-9, with 7 bases lining up with TRBD1. Per germline, CDR1 SEHNR and CDR2 FQNEAQ (reference sequence). J gave up 6 bases and V 4 bases, and 8 bases lay outside the gene matches. This CDR3 spans 14 amino acids. The CDR3 loop reads CASSSPGGRKTQYF. CDR3 coding DNA: TGTGCCAGCAGCTCCCCAGGGGGACGAAAGACCCAGTACTTC.

Points on this clone: Germline is not matched at one junction end, which may reflect a read error. This chain links TRBV7-7 with TRBJ2-3; perhaps TRBD2 as D (6 bases). This CDR3 is built from 14 residues. Germline-derived CDR1 and CDR2 are SSHAT and FNYEAQ (reference sequence). The CDR3 nucleotides read TGTGCTAGCAGCACAGAGTGGGGGGCAGATACGCAGTATTTT. Its protein is CASSTEWGADTQYF.

This clone was counted once. This chain joins TRBV5-1 and TRBJ2-2, with TRBD2 identical over 13 bases. CDR1 is SGHRS and CDR2 is YFSETQ in the germline V gene. CDR3 length: 17 amino acids. J was trimmed by 5 bases and V by 2 bases; bases with no gene match: 6. CDR3: CASSLGTSGVRTGELFF. The DNA of the CDR3 is TGCGCCAGCAGCTTAGGGACTAGCGGGGTGAGAACCGGGGAGCTGTTTTTT. Variable domain in full (rest from reference TRBV5-1 and TRBJ2-2): KAGVTQTPRYLIKTRGQQVTLSCSPISGHRSVSWYQQTPGQGLQFLFEYFSETQRNKGNFPGRFSGRQFSNSRSEMNVSTLELGDSALYLCASSLGTSGVRTGELFFGEGSRLTVL.

The chain combines TRBV11-1 with TRBJ1-5; no firm D call. Germline values: CDR1 SGHAT, CDR2 FQDESV (reference sequence). The CDR3 is made up of 13 amino acids. Trimming pared 0 bases from V and 5 bases from J, leaving 5 bases between. The CDR3 DNA reads as TGTGCCAGCAGCTTAGCTCGGTATCAGCCCCAGCATTTT. Its protein product is CASSLARYQPQHF.

V and J are TRBV18 and TRBJ2-1, with TRBD2 matching over 16 bases. Germline CDR1 is KGHSH and CDR2 is LQKENI. The CDR3 sequence is 16 residues long. V was pared by 6 bases and J by 10 bases, with 9 bases of the junction left unmatched. CDR3 sequence reads: CASSPGTSGRAMEQFF. CDR3 DNA sequence: TGTGCCAGCTCGCCCGGGACTAGCGGGAGGGCAATGGAGCAGTTCTTC.

This chain joins TRBV3-1 (or the pseudogene TRBV3-2) and TRBJ2-7, with D perhaps TRBD1 (7 bases). The CDR3 has 13 amino acids. Germline CDR1 and CDR2: LGHDT and YNNKEL (reference sequence). Trimming left V 4 bases short and J 2 bases short, with 9 bases between. CDR3 DNA sequence: TGTGCCAGCAGCCGGAGGGGGCCCTACGAGCAGTACTTC. Its translation: CASSRRGPYEQYF.

The rearrangement joins TRBV6-4 to TRBJ2-3; 10 bases are shared with TRBD2. The ends lost 2 bases at V and 4 bases at J; junction bases unmatched: 0. CDR1 MRHNA and CDR2 SNTAGT come from the germline V gene. CDR3 size: 14 residues. The CDR3 sequence: CASSDSGGADTQYF. The CDR3 region has the DNA TGTGCCAGCAGTGACAGCGGGGGGGCAGATACGCAGTATTTT.

The genes are TRBV6-5 and TRBJ1-2; a possible D gene is TRBD1 (6 bases). Per germline, CDR1 MNHEY and CDR2 SVGAGI. V lost 5 bases, J lost 8 bases, and 15 bases lay in between. CDR3 length: 13 amino acids. The CDR3 DNA follows: TGTGCCAGCAGTAGTTTAGGGGGTGGAGGCTACACCTTC. Translation: CASSSLGGGGYTF.

A single count supports this clone. The CDR3 DNA is TGCAGCGCTGGGACCTCTGGGGCCAACGTCCTGACTTTC. Translated: CSAGTSGANVLTF. The V and J genes are TRBV29-1 and TRBJ2-6, with D possibly called TRBD1 or TRBD2 (5 bases each). V was shortened by 7 bases and J by 0 bases, with 7 bases between the two germline ends. The CDR3 is 13 residues long. Germline V CDR1 and CDR2: SQVTM, ANQGSEA.

V usage is TRBV19 and J usage is TRBJ2-7; D not resolved. Germline V CDR1 and CDR2: LNHDA, SQIVND (reference sequence). This CDR3 contains 16 residues. Trimming pared 4 bases from V and 0 bases from J, leaving 16 bases between. CDR3 protein: CASSRGENLNSYEQYF. Here the CDR3 DNA reads TGTGCCAGTAGTAGGGGTGAAAACCTAAACTCCTACGAGCAGTACTTC.

The sample holds one count of this clone. The gene calls are TRBV9 and TRBJ2-1, with 9 positions matching TRBD2. Germline V gene data show CDR1 as SGDLS and CDR2 as YYNGEE. This CDR3 has 18 amino acids. V gave up 4 bases and J gave up 0 bases; unmatched junction bases: 11. The CDR3 here is CASSPRLAGPLSYNEQFF. As DNA, the CDR3 is TGTGCCAGCAGCCCCCGTCTAGCGGGGCCCCTCTCCTACAATGAGCAGTTCTTC.

The chain uses TRBV6-5 and TRBJ2-7; no clear D gene. V was clipped by 6 bases and J by 5 bases, with 11 bases between them. The CDR3 runs 12 residues. CDR1 is MNHEY and CDR2 is SVGAGI in the germline V gene. The CDR3 loop is CASRDAGNEQYF. DNA for the CDR3: TGTGCCAGCAGGGATGCAGGCAACGAGCAGTACTTC.

V gene TRBV5-6 combines with J gene TRBJ2-5; D gene uncertain. Germline V gene lookup returns CDR1 SGHDT and CDR2 YYEEEE. Deletions cut 4 bases from V and 5 bases from J, with 12 bases between. This CDR3 is 13 amino acids long. CDR3 DNA: TGTGCCAGCAGCCTCCGTCAATTGGAGACCCAGTACTTC. As protein: CASSLRQLETQYF.

The table lists this clone with a few counts. Other DNA variants within this sample encode the same CDR3. The chain has TRBV28 and TRBJ1-2, with 11 positions matching TRBD1. The CDR3 sequence is 14 residues long. CDR1 and CDR2 (germline): MDHEN, SYDVKM. V was clipped by 4 bases and J by 7 bases; unmatched bases: 5. The CDR3 protein is CASSSPGQGGGYTF. In DNA, the CDR3 is TGTGCCAGCAGTTCCCCGGGACAGGGGGGTGGCTACACCTTC.